The T cell receptor beta chain described here comes from a study of T cell repertoires in cytomegalovirus infection. Study outcomes and limitations: Totalled public TCR beta family frequency picked out people who carried CMV plus the relevant HLA.

Remarks on this clonotype: Its antigen is not known.

TCRdb itself ran the reads through MiXCR, one entry per CDR3 protein. This sample has roughly 190,000 distinct CDR3 sequences, with roughly 9% found just once. The CDR3 is 13 amino acids. V lost 6 bases and J lost 5; bases outside the gene matches: 3. Germline V CDR1 and CDR2: SGHTA, FQGNSA. The V call is TRBV7-2, the J call TRBJ2-5; TRBD1 matches at 10 bases. This receptor was obtained from a human donor in good health (CMV status not recorded). Some clones in this sample may be carry-over from other donors' samples. Source material: PBMCs. The CDR3 nucleotides are TGTGCCAGCAGACGGGACAGGGGTGAGACCCAGTACTTC. As protein: CASRRDRGETQYF.